Listed below are T cell receptor beta chains from one sample, sequenced in a study of T cell responses to AZD1222 COVID-19 vaccine. The assay was immunoSEQ multiplex PCR, and TCRdb's table has in-frame clones only and misses some. This table holds more than 120,000 clones, roughly 84% found once. Sequencing was performed on peripheral blood, taken 28 days after the second AZD1222 dose. The receptors stem from an adult who received the AZD1222 COVID-19 vaccine. Both conserved end residues are part of each CDR3. D genes are given only for firm matches. For some rows the clone size is stated as once, few or many, or as a class when expanded; others skip it.

d_call	clone_size	j_call	v_call	cdr3_nt	cdr3_aa
-	-	TRBJ1-1	TRBV28	TGTGCCAGCAGTACCGAAGGCAGGAACACTGAAGCTTTCTTT	CASSTEGRNTEAFF
-	once	TRBJ1-5	TRBV5-8	TGTGCCAGCAGCGGGGCGCTTGGCAATCAGCCCCAGCATTTT	CASSGALGNQPQHF
-	-	TRBJ1-4	TRBV28	TGTGCCAGCAGTTTAAGGTGGACTAATGAAAAACTGTTTTTT	CASSLRWTNEKLFF
-	-	TRBJ1-5	TRBV7-2	TGTGCCAGCAGCTTTGATTACGGGGTGCAGCCCCAGCATTTT	CASSFDYGVQPQHF
-	-	TRBJ1-1	TRBV27	TGTGCCAGCAGTGAGCTACAGGGCTGGAGCACTGAAGCTTTCTTT	CASSELQGWSTEAFF
-	few	TRBJ1-3	TRBV5-1	TGCGCCAGCAGCTTGGACGGCAACTCTGGAAACACCATATATTTT	CASSLDGNSGNTIYF
-	-	TRBJ2-1	TRBV6-6	TGTGCCAGCAGTTACCCTCCCTCCCATGAGCAGTTCTTC	CASSYPPSHEQFF
-	-	TRBJ2-7	TRBV3-1/TRBV3-2	TGTGCCAGCAGCCAAGGGCTGTTCCTCAGCTTGTACTTC	CASSQGLFLSLYF
-	-	TRBJ2-4	TRBV10-3	TGTGCCATCAGTGAAGGGGACAAATTAGCCAAAAACATTCAGTACTTC	CAISEGDKLAKNIQYF
-	-	TRBJ2-3	TRBV25-1	TGTGCCAGCAGCGCAGGGCTTAATACGCAGTATTTT	CASSAGLNTQYF
-	-	TRBJ1-2	TRBV6-5	TGTGCCAGCAGCTCGGGACACCCTGGGGGCTACACCTTC	CASSSGHPGGYTF
-	-	TRBJ1-3	TRBV19	TGTGCCAGTAAATCTCTACAGGATAGGAACACCATATATTTT	CASKSLQDRNTIYF
-	-	TRBJ2-2	TRBV4-1	TGCGCCAGCAGCCAAGTTTCCCCCGCCGGGGAGCTGTTTTTT	CASSQVSPAGELFF
-	once	TRBJ2-5	TRBV30	TGTGCCTGGAGTACAGAAGACCAAGAGACCCAGTACTTC	CAWSTEDQETQYF
-	-	TRBJ1-1	TRBV7-9	TGTGCCAGCAGCTTAGCGCTAGGGCTGAACACTGAAGCTTTCTTT	CASSLALGLNTEAFF
-	-	TRBJ2-7	TRBV3-1/TRBV3-2	TGTGCCAGCAGCCAACCTAGTTTACACGAGCAGTACTTC	CASSQPSLHEQYF
-	-	TRBJ1-3	TRBV20-1	TGCAGTGCTAGCCGTGGAAACACCATATATTTT	CSASRGNTIYF
TRBD1	-	TRBJ1-1	TRBV6-5	TGTGCCAGCCTCCAAGGGGGCTTCACTGAAGCTTTCTTT	CASLQGGFTEAFF
-	-	TRBJ2-7	TRBV9	TGTGCCAGCAGCACAAGCCGGGGGGAGCAGTACTTC	CASSTSRGEQYF
-	-	TRBJ2-6	TRBV19	TGTGCCAGTAGTTCCCTAGTTTTCGTCTCTGGGGCCAACGTCCTGACTTTC	CASSSLVFVSGANVLTF
TRBD1	-	TRBJ1-4	TRBV6-5	TGTGCCAGCATAGAACAGGGGACAGGGAATGAAAAACTGTTTTTT	CASIEQGTGNEKLFF
-	-	TRBJ2-7	TRBV3-1/TRBV3-2	TGTGCCAGCAGCCAAGCGATTGCACCATACGAGCAGTACTTC	CASSQAIAPYEQYF
TRBD1	-	TRBJ2-3	TRBV10-1	TGCGCCGGGCCTAGGGCAGGGGGAACAGATACGCAGTATTTT	CAGPRAGGTDTQYF
-	-	TRBJ1-1	TRBV11-3	TGTGCCAGCAGTTTAGGGGGGGGCAGGAACACTGAAGCTTTCTTT	CASSLGGGRNTEAFF
-	-	TRBJ1-1	TRBV2	TGTGCCAGCAGCCCTGGAGGGCTGAACACTGAAGCTTTCTTT	CASSPGGLNTEAFF
TRBD2	-	TRBJ2-1	TRBV11-3	TGTGCCAGCAGCCCCAGCGGGGGGTCCTACAATGAGCAGTTCTTC	CASSPSGGSYNEQFF
TRBD1	-	TRBJ1-1	TRBV6-5	TGTGCCAGCAGTCCGACAGGGGTGAACACTGAAGCTTTCTTT	CASSPTGVNTEAFF
TRBD1	-	TRBJ1-1	TRBV4-2	TGTGCCAGCAGCCCATCACAGGGGCGTACTGAAGCTTTCTTT	CASSPSQGRTEAFF
-	-	TRBJ2-3	TRBV19	TGTGCCAGTAGACCGCAGGGGGGGACAGATACGCAGTATTTT	CASRPQGGTDTQYF
-	-	TRBJ1-1	TRBV5-4	TGTGCCAGCAGCCCCCCGGGGGGAGACACTGAAGCTTTCTTT	CASSPPGGDTEAFF
-	-	TRBJ1-2	TRBV6-6	TGTGCCAGCAACCTCTCAGGCTATGGCTACACCTTC	CASNLSGYGYTF
TRBD1	-	TRBJ1-1	TRBV24-1	TGTGCCACCAGGGAGGACAGGGGCCTGAACACTGAAGCTTTCTTT	CATREDRGLNTEAFF
TRBD2	-	TRBJ2-1	TRBV6-4	TGTGCCAGCAGTGAGAGCTGGGCGGGAGGGGAGCAGTTCTTC	CASSESWAGGEQFF
TRBD2	-	TRBJ2-3	TRBV4-1	TGCGCCAGCAGCCAACGTCAAATTATGAGCGGGAGGGAGCCAGATACGCAGTATTTT	CASSQRQIMSGREPDTQYF
-	-	TRBJ2-2	TRBV15	TGTGCCACCAGCAGAGATGGGCCGGACCGAGGCGGGGAGCTGTTTTTT	CATSRDGPDRGGELFF
TRBD2	-	TRBJ2-7	TRBV3-1/TRBV3-2	TGTGCCAGCAGCCAAGATGGGGTAGCGGGAGGTTACGAGCAGTACTTC	CASSQDGVAGGYEQYF
-	-	TRBJ1-5	TRBV7-8	TGTGCCAGCAGGGACCGGGACGGACTCAATCAGCCCCAGCATTTT	CASRDRDGLNQPQHF
-	-	TRBJ1-5	TRBV5-6	TGTGCCAGCAGCTTGTTCGGGAATCAGCCCCAGCATTTT	CASSLFGNQPQHF
TRBD2	-	TRBJ2-3	TRBV18	TGTGCCAGCTCCGGGGGGGCCCTGGGCACAGATACGCAGTATTTT	CASSGGALGTDTQYF
TRBD2	-	TRBJ2-6	TRBV19	TGTGCCAGTAGTATTGGCGGGAGAGGTGGGGCCAACGTCCTGACTTTC	CASSIGGRGGANVLTF
TRBD1	few	TRBJ1-1	TRBV5-4	TGTGCCAGCAGCTATGGACAGGGGGTTACTGAAGCTTTCTTT	CASSYGQGVTEAFF
-	-	TRBJ1-1	TRBV11-2	TGTGCCAGCAGCTTAGCAGTAAACACTGAAGCTTTCTTT	CASSLAVNTEAFF
-	-	TRBJ2-7	TRBV6-6	TGTGCCAGCAGCCCGCTCCTCTACGAGCAGTACTTC	CASSPLLYEQYF
-	-	TRBJ1-3	TRBV5-4	TGTGCCAGCAGCCCCAGTACAGCCTCTGGAAACACCATATATTTT	CASSPSTASGNTIYF
TRBD1	-	TRBJ1-1	TRBV28	TGTGCCAGCAGTTTAGACAGGGGAACGGTTGGAGCTTTCTTT	CASSLDRGTVGAFF
-	-	TRBJ1-6	TRBV27	TGTGCCAGCAGTTTCGACAGGTATAATTCACCCCTCCACTTT	CASSFDRYNSPLHF
TRBD2	-	TRBJ2-5	TRBV5-1	TGCGCCAGCAGCTTGGGGACTAGCGGGGATGGTCATGAGACCCAGTACTTC	CASSLGTSGDGHETQYF
-	-	TRBJ1-1	TRBV18	TGTGCCAGCTCACCCCCACAACCACAGCAGAGGCAGGCTTTCTTT	CASSPPQPQQRQAFF
TRBD2	-	TRBJ2-1	TRBV6-5	TGTGCCAGCAGTTACACAACTAGCGGGCCTCAGTTCTTC	CASSYTTSGPQFF